This T cell receptor beta chain was sequenced in a study of T cell repertoires in cytomegalovirus infection. Via MiXCR, TCRdb re-called the reads, giving one row per CDR3 protein. There are about 80,000 distinct CDR3 sequences in the sample; around 3.4% occur only once, and around 4.4% lies in the top ten. Findings and caveats of the study: Of the TCR beta families, the public ones yielded a cumulative frequency that identified carriers of CMV plus the relevant HLA. The ex vivo response was dominated by HLA-C-restricted CMV-specific TCR beta clonotypes.

This clonotype was counted many times. Its specificity is not known. V was trimmed by 4 bases and J by 8 bases, leaving 10 bases between them. The CDR3 spans 12 residues. Germline V gene data show CDR1 as SEHNR and CDR2 as FQNEAQ (reference sequence). Sequenced: PBMCs. J is TRBJ2-3 and V is TRBV7-9; perhaps D is TRBD1 or TRBD2 (5 bases each). This clonotype was obtained from a human donor in good health (CMV status not recorded). Some clones in this sample may be carry-over from other donors' samples. The CDR3 region is CASSSTRGTQYF. The CDR3 nucleotides are TGTGCCAGCAGCTCAACGAGGGGTACGCAGTATTTT.